The 32 T cell receptor beta chains reported below all come from one sample, sequenced in a study of blood T cell repertoires in COVID-19. Measured with immunoSEQ multiplex PCR; TCRdb has only the in-frame clones, and not every one. Of some 150,000 clones in the sample, roughly 89% were seen once. The sample comprised peripheral blood. The receptors stem from a man aged 55 to 69 with active or convalescent COVID-19.

The chain employs TRBV9 and TRBJ1-1, with D hard to call. Germline CDR1 SGDLS, CDR2 YYNGEE. This CDR3 is 15 amino acids long. With 0 bases removed from V and 2 bases from J, the gap between germline ends came to 11 bases. CDR3 loop: CASSVELGSNTEAFF. In DNA form, the CDR3 reads TGTGCCAGCAGCGTAGAGTTGGGGAGTAACACTGAAGCTTTCTTT.

This chain uses TRBV9 with TRBJ1-5; D possibly corresponds to TRBD1 (6 bases). This CDR3 region has 15 residues. Germline V gene data show CDR1 as SGDLS and CDR2 as YYNGEE. Between the trimmed V and J ends, which lost 3 bases and 1 base, there was a span of 11 bases. Here the CDR3 DNA reads TGTGCCAGCAGCGACAGGGATGGGAGCAATCAGCCCCAGCATTTT. This translates into CASSDRDGSNQPQHF. Combining the CDR3 with reference TRBV9 and TRBJ1-5 gives the whole variable domain DSGVTQTPKHLITATGQRVTLRCSPRSGDLSVYWYQQSLDQGLQFLIQYYNGEERAKGNILERFSAQQFPDLHSELNLSSLELGDSALYFCASSDRDGSNQPQHFGDGTRLSIL.

V usage is TRBV6-5 and J usage is TRBJ2-7, with 8 bases lining up with TRBD2. The germline CDR1 and CDR2 sequences are MNHEY and SVGAGI. V gave up 10 bases and J gave up 3 bases; unmatched junction bases: 5. This CDR3 contains 12 residues. CDR3 in amino acids: CATRTSLYEQYF. CDR3 DNA: TGTGCCACAAGGACTAGCCTCTACGAGCAGTACTTC.

The chain uses TRBV7-2 and TRBJ2-7; 9 bases are shared with TRBD1. J gave up 5 bases and V 2 bases, and 19 bases lay outside the gene matches. CDR1 is SGHTA, CDR2 FQGNSA, per germline. The CDR3 is 19 amino acids. DNA for the CDR3: TGTGCCAGCAGCTTAAAGGGTTTTGGAAGGGACAGGGACCTGGACGAGCAGTACTTC. Encoded protein: CASSLKGFGRDRDLDEQYF.

This chain uses TRBV7-3 with TRBJ2-5; TRBD2 matches at 12 bases. The V segment lost 5 bases and the J segment 2 bases; nucleotides outside the gene matches: 3. CDR1 and CDR2 from the germline V gene are SGHTA and FQGTGA. The CDR3 extends over 15 amino acids. CDR3 region: CASSTGLAGQETQYF. The CDR3 nucleotides read TGTGCCAGCAGCACCGGACTAGCGGGACAAGAGACCCAGTACTTC.

A few counts support this clone. The CDR3 is CASSPGQQNTGELFF. DNA of the CDR3: TGTGCCAGCAGCCCGGGACAGCAGAACACCGGGGAGCTGTTTTTT. The rearrangement links TRBV7-3 to TRBJ2-2; 7 bases line up with TRBD1. Germline CDR1 reads SGHTA; CDR2 reads FQGTGA. This CDR3 has 15 amino acids. The J segment lost 1 base and the V segment lost 5 bases, leaving 4 bases of the junction unmatched.

The chain is built from TRBV19 and TRBJ1-2; TRBD1 matches at 7 bases. The J segment lost 3 bases and the V segment lost 3 bases, leaving 10 bases of the junction unmatched. CDR1 is LNHDA, CDR2 SQIVND, per germline (reference sequence). The CDR3 spans 16 residues. The CDR3 DNA reads TGTGCCAGTAGTATGCGGCATCGACAGGGAGACTATGGCTACACCTTC. Its protein is CASSMRHRQGDYGYTF.

This chain joins TRBV3-1 (or the pseudogene TRBV3-2) and TRBJ2-1; D gene unclear. Germline V gene sequence: CDR1 LGHDT, CDR2 YNNKEL (reference sequence). The CDR3 consists of 14 residues. With 3 bases removed from V and 7 bases from J, the gap between germline ends came to 13 bases. The DNA for the CDR3 is TGTGCCAGCAGCCACACCCCCCCGAGGAATGAGCAGTTCTTC. As protein: CASSHTPPRNEQFF.

The rearrangement links TRBV24-1 to TRBJ2-4; 9 bases are shared with TRBD1. CDR3 length equals 16 residues. Germline CDR1 reads KGHDR; CDR2 reads SFDVKD. The V segment lost 4 bases and the J segment 2 bases; nucleotides outside the gene matches: 5. The CDR3 DNA follows: TGTGCCACCAGTGACCCCGGGACAGGGACCAAAAACATTCAGTACTTC. As protein: CATSDPGTGTKNIQYF.

The count of this clone is one. Compared with germline, one end of the junction differs, possibly owing to a read error. The chain links TRBV18 to TRBJ2-5; D unclear. Germline V lookup: CDR1 KGHSH, CDR2 LQKENI. CDR3 length: 12 residues. In nucleotides, the CDR3 is TGTGCCAGCTCTCCACCCTCGGGGACCCAGTACTTC. Translating it yields CASSPPSGTQYF.

Note on this clone: One junction end does not reproduce the germline sequence, and a read error may be involved. V usage is TRBV2 and J usage is TRBJ2-1; tentative D call: TRBD2 (7 bases). The CDR3 is made up of 15 amino acids. Germline CDR1 and CDR2: SNHLY and FYNNEI. The CDR3 reads CASSARGPGGNEQFF. The DNA for the CDR3 is TGTGCCAGTAGTGCGCGGGGGCCGGGGGGCAATGAGCAGTTCTTC.

The gene calls are TRBV6-5 and TRBJ2-1; no clear D. Germline lookup yields CDR1 MNHEY and CDR2 SVGAGI. V gave up 7 bases and J gave up 8 bases, with 9 bases separating them. CDR3 length: 11 amino acids. CDR3 bases: TGTGCCAGCAAGAACTCCGATGAGCAGTTCTTC. This translates into CASKNSDEQFF.

This clone was detected only a few times. J is TRBJ2-1 and V is TRBV24-1, with 8 bases fitting TRBD2. Germline CDR1 is KGHDR and CDR2 is SFDVKD. This CDR3 comprises 13 residues. The trim removed 9 bases at V and 9 bases at J, leaving 9 bases unmatched. The CDR3 DNA reads as TGTGCCACCGGGGCCCTAGCGGGCCCTGAGCAGTTCTTC. Protein product: CATGALAGPEQFF.

The rearrangement uses TRBV19 and TRBJ2-3; a possible D gene is TRBD2 (5 bases). The germline V gene has CDR1 LNHDA and CDR2 SQIVND (reference sequence). V dropped 9 bases and J dropped 2 bases, with 9 bases sitting between them. This CDR3 is built from 12 residues. The CDR3 spells CASGDSTDTQYF. The CDR3 coding sequence is TGTGCCAGCGGGGATTCCACAGATACGCAGTATTTT.

This sequence joins TRBV11-2 and TRBJ2-7, with D perhaps TRBD1 (5 bases). Trimming took 4 bases from V and 2 from J, leaving 15 bases between them. Germline V gene sequence: CDR1 SGHAT, CDR2 FQNNGV. There are 15 residues in the CDR3. The DNA of the CDR3 is TGTGCCAGCAGCTCATTAACGCAGGGAACCTACGAGCAGTACTTC. As protein: CASSSLTQGTYEQYF.

The V gene is TRBV13, the J gene TRBJ1-1; TRBD1 matches at 10 bases. V trimming: 3 bases; J trimming: 7 bases; junction bases outside the gene matches: 8. Germline values: CDR1 PRHDT, CDR2 FYEKMQ (reference sequence). The CDR3 loop spans 15 amino acids. The CDR3 reads CASSFSGTGVDEAFF. The CDR3 DNA reads as TGTGCCAGCAGCTTCTCCGGGACAGGGGTTGATGAAGCTTTCTTT.

This chain links TRBV4-3 with TRBJ1-5; D possibly corresponds to TRBD1 (5 bases). The CDR3 sequence is 16 residues long. Germline V CDR1 and CDR2: LGHNA, YSLEER. V was shortened by 5 bases and J by 6 bases, with 20 bases between the two germline ends. This chain's CDR3 is CASSRTHRGGSQPQHF. DNA of the CDR3: TGCGCCAGCAGCAGAACCCATCGGGGGGGGTCTCAGCCCCAGCATTTT.

This chain connects TRBV6-1 to TRBJ1-5; 8 bases map to TRBD1. From germline, CDR1 is MNHNS and CDR2 SASEGT. This CDR3 is 16 amino acids long. Losses at the gene ends were 2 bases for V and 9 bases for J; bases not matched to a gene: 12. DNA for the CDR3: TGTGCCAGCAGTGAATCCGGGACAGGTTTGTTGTGGCCCCAGCATTTT. Protein: CASSESGTGLLWPQHF.

The genes are TRBV5-1 and TRBJ1-4; D not resolved. V lost 4 bases and J lost 6, with 19 bases in between. The length of the CDR3 is 16 residues. In germline, CDR1 is SGHRS, CDR2 YFSETQ. CDR3 protein: CASSPKAVIADEKLFF. CDR3 DNA sequence: TGCGCCAGCAGCCCCAAAGCCGTCATTGCGGATGAAAAACTGTTTTTT.

The J gene is TRBJ2-7, the V gene TRBV7-2, with 7 positions matching TRBD2. Per the germline V gene, CDR1 is SGHTA and CDR2 is FQGNSA. This CDR3 spans 14 amino acids. V was pared by 5 bases and J by 9 bases, with 13 bases of the junction left unmatched. The CDR3: CASSHGLGRIGQYF. The CDR3 coding sequence is TGTGCCAGCAGCCACGGACTAGGAAGAATTGGGCAGTACTTC.

The chain has TRBV21-1 and TRBJ2-7; TRBD2 is the table's D call, not checked against the DNA. TRBV21-1 is labeled a pseudogene. CDR3 length equals 14 residues. This CDR3 reads CASSNWPGSYEQYF. In DNA form, the CDR3 reads TGTGCCAGCAGCAACTGGCCGGGGTCGTACGAGCAGTACTTC.

This chain uses TRBV5-5 with TRBJ2-1, with 9 bases identical to TRBD1. The CDR3 spans 15 residues. CDR1 SGHKS and CDR2 YYEKEE come from the germline V gene (reference sequence). The ends lost 1 base at V and 7 bases at J; junction bases unmatched: 6. The CDR3 loop reads CASSLTGGMGNEQFF. Here the CDR3 DNA reads TGTGCCAGCAGCTTGACAGGGGGCATGGGGAATGAGCAGTTCTTC. The entire variable domain, with the rest obtained from reference TRBV5-5 and TRBJ2-1, is as follows: DAGVTQSPTHLIKTRGQQVTLRCSPISGHKSVSWYQQVLGQGPQFIFQYYEKEERGRGNFPDRFSARQFPNYSSELNVNALLLGDSALYLCASSLTGGMGNEQFFGPGTRLTVL.

The chain employs TRBV30 and TRBJ2-3, with 12 bases lining up with TRBD2. Germline assignment: CDR1 GTSNPN and CDR2 SVGIG (reference sequence). The CDR3 totals 21 residues. V lost 4 bases, J lost 3 bases, and 23 bases stayed unmatched. The CDR3 region is CAWTLLLASGRALGGTDTQYF. The CDR3 DNA is TGTGCCTGGACCCTACTCCTCGCTAGCGGGAGGGCCCTCGGTGGGACAGATACGCAGTATTTT.

The V and J genes are TRBV29-1 and TRBJ1-5; 7 bases agree with TRBD1. The length of the CDR3 is 13 residues. Germline V lookup: CDR1 SQVTM, CDR2 ANQGSEA. V shed 4 bases and J 4 bases; nucleotides not matched to a gene: 4. The CDR3 loop reads CSVGQGHNQPQHF. CDR3 in DNA: TGCAGCGTTGGACAGGGCCATAATCAGCCCCAGCATTTT. Supplemented by reference TRBV29-1 and TRBJ1-5, the full variable domain reads SAVISQKPSRDICQRGTSLTIQCQVDSQVTMMFWYRQQPGQSLTLIATANQGSEATYESGFVIDKFPISRPNLTFSTLTVSNMSPEDSSIYLCSVGQGHNQPQHFGDGTRLSIL.

This clone was observed a single time. J is TRBJ1-4 and V is TRBV19, with TRBD1 identical over 7 bases. This CDR3 region has 14 residues. V shed 7 bases, J shed 8 bases, and the junction held 10 bases outside the gene matches. Germline CDR1 reads LNHDA; CDR2 reads SQIVND (reference sequence). In DNA form, the CDR3 reads TGTGCCAGTATTGGAAGACAGGGCGACGAAAAACTGTTTTTT. Protein sequence: CASIGRQGDEKLFF.

The V and J genes are TRBV10-3 and TRBJ1-2; D unresolved. The CDR3 is 14 residues long. Germline values: CDR1 ENHRY, CDR2 SYGVKD. Trimming shortened V by 6 bases and J by 3 bases, and 14 bases separated the two germline ends. The CDR3 DNA reads as TGTGCCATCAGCGCCACCTTGACACACTATGGCTACACCTTC. Protein: CAISATLTHYGYTF.

The chain is built from TRBV15 and TRBJ1-4; D ambiguous. Germline CDR1 LNHNV, CDR2 YYDKDF (reference sequence). V gave up 1 base and J gave up 0 bases, with 9 bases separating them. This CDR3 spans 16 amino acids. The CDR3 DNA reads TGTGCCACCAGCAGAGGGAGCGTGGCAACTAATGAAAAACTGTTTTTT. The encoded protein is CATSRGSVATNEKLFF.

The CDR3 DNA reads TGTGCCACCAGTGATTTAAGGAGAGACGAGCAGTACTTC. It translates to CATSDLRRDEQYF. The chain recombines TRBV24-1 with TRBJ2-7; D is undetermined. CDR1 and CDR2 (germline): KGHDR, SFDVKD. The germline V and J ends were trimmed by 1 base and 5 bases, with 8 bases remaining between them. CDR3 length: 13 amino acids.

The rearrangement uses TRBV14 and TRBJ2-7; no definite D call. Trimming shortened V by 4 bases and J by 3 bases, and 13 bases separated the two germline ends. The CDR3 spans 14 residues. The germline V gene has CDR1 SGHDN and CDR2 FVKESK. As DNA, the CDR3 is TGTGCCAGCAGCCTTTTCCGGTCCGACTACGAGCAGTACTTC. Its translation: CASSLFRSDYEQYF.

The chain has TRBV7-2 and TRBJ1-5, with 8 bases fitting TRBD1. The CDR3 sequence is 15 residues long. Germline values: CDR1 SGHTA, CDR2 FQGNSA. The trim removed 3 bases at V and 6 bases at J, leaving 7 bases unmatched. This CDR3 is CASSFVAGGGQPQHF. The CDR3 DNA follows: TGTGCCAGCAGCTTCGTGGCAGGGGGCGGTCAGCCCCAGCATTTT.

The gene calls are TRBV9 and TRBJ2-5, with D possibly being TRBD2 (5 bases). The germline CDR1 and CDR2 sequences are SGDLS and YYNGEE. The CDR3 spans 14 residues. The V gene lost 4 bases and the J gene lost 4 bases, with 14 bases spanning the gap. The CDR3, as DNA: TGTGCCAGCAGCCCCCGGACTGGACGAGAGACCCAGTACTTC. Protein sequence: CASSPRTGRETQYF.

CDR3 DNA sequence: TGTGCCTGGAGTGTGAGACTAGCGGTCTTGGATGAGCAGTTCTTC. Protein: CAWSVRLAVLDEQFF. The chain has TRBV30 and TRBJ2-1; 9 nucleotides match TRBD2. The trim removed 0 bases at V and 8 bases at J, leaving 8 bases unmatched. There are 15 residues in the CDR3. Per the germline V gene, CDR1 is GTSNPN and CDR2 is SVGIG (reference sequence).